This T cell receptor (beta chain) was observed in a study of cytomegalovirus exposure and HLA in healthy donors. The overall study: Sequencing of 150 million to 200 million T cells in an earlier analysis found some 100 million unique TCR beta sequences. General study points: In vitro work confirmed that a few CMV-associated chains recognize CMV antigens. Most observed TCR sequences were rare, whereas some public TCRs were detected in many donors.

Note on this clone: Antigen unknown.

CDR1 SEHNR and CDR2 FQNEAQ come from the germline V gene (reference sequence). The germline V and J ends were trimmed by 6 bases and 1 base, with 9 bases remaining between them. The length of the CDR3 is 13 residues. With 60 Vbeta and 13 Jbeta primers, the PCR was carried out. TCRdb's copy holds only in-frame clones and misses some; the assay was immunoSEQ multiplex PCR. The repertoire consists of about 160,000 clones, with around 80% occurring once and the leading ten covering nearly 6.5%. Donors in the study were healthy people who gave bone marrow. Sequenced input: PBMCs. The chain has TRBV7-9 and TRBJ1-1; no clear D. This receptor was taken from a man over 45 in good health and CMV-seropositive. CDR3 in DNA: TGTGCCAGCAGACCCCTAGCGAACACTGAAGCTTTCTTT. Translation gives CASRPLANTEAFF.